This T cell receptor (beta chain) is drawn from a study of blood T cells in healthy people across ages. Study-level points and caveats: The diversity estimates, figures obtained from one million T cells, were considered underestimates.

PCR was performed a second time for about 7 to 11 cycles using a sample-barcoded 5' primer and a J-beta primer mix. MiXCR, applied by TCRdb to the 5' RACE reads, yields one record per CDR3 protein. Of 1.5 million to 2 million distinct CDR3 sequences in the sample, around half were seen once. With regard to this clonotype: Its antigen is not identified.

Trimming cost V 3 bases and J 0 bases, with 20 bases left between them. The germline V gene has CDR1 DFQATT and CDR2 SNEGSKA (reference sequence). This CDR3 is 18 amino acids long. The V call is TRBV20-1, the J call TRBJ2-2; D is perhaps TRBD2 (6 bases). The sample consisted of blood. This clonotype was sampled from a woman aged 40-49 years in good health. This CDR3 reads CSARRGKAIPTNTGELFF. In DNA, the CDR3 is TGCAGTGCTAGGCGGGGTAAGGCCATTCCAACGAACACCGGGGAGCTGTTTTTT.